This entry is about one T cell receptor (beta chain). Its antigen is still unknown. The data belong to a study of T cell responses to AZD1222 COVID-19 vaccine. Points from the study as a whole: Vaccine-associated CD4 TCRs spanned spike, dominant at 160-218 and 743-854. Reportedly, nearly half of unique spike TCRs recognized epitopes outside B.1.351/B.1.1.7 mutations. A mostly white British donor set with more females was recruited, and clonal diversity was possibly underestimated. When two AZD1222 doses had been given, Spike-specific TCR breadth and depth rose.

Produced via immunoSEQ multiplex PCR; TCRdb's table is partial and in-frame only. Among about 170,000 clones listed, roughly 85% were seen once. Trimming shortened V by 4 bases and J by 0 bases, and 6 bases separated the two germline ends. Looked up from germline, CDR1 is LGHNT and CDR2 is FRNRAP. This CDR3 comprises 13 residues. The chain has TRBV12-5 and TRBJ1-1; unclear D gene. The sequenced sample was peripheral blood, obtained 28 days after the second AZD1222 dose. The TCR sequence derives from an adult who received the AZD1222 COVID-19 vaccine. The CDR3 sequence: CASGSGVNTEAFF. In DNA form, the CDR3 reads TGTGCTAGTGGTTCCGGGGTGAACACTGAAGCTTTCTTT.